This TCR beta chain was identified in a study of blood T cell repertoires in COVID-19. A remark on this clone: Other DNA sequences in the same sample also yield this CDR3.

CDR1 and CDR2 from the germline V gene are SGDLS and YYNGEE. This CDR3 has 13 amino acids. V was trimmed by 1 base and J by 10 bases, leaving 12 bases between them. Profiled with immunoSEQ multiplex PCR; TCRdb holds only in-frame clones, not every one. Among roughly 260,000 clones listed, more than 75% were seen once. The sample comprised peripheral blood. The receptor was derived from a man aged 35 to 55 who had recovered from COVID-19. This rearrangement joins TRBV9 to TRBJ2-1; maybe TRBD2 (6 bases). The chain's CDR3 is CASSVILGGEQFF. Written as DNA, the CDR3 is TGTGCCAGCAGCGTAATCCTCGGGGGAGAGCAGTTCTTC.